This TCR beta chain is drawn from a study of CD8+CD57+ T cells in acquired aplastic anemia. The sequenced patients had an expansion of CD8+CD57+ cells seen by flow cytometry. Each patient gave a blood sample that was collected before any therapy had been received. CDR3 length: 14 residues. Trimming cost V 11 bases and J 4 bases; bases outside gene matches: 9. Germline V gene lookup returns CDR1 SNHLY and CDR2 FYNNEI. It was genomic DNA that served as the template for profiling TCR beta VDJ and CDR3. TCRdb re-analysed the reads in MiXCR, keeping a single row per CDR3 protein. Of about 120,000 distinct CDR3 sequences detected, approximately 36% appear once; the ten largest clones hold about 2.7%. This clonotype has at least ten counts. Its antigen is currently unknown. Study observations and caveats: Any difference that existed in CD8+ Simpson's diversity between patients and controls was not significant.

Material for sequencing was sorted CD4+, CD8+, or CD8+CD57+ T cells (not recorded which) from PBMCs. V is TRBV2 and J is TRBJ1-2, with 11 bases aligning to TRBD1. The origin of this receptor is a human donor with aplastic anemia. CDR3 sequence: CAYEDRGPLYGYTF. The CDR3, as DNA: TGTGCCTATGAGGACAGGGGGCCTCTCTATGGCTACACCTTC. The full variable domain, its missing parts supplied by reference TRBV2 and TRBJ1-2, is EPEVTQTPSHQVTQMGQEVILRCVPISNHLYFYWYRQILGQKVEFLVSFYNNEISEKSEIFDDQFSVERPDGSNFTLKIRSTKLEDSAMYFCAYEDRGPLYGYTFGSGTRLTVV.